This TCR beta chain was observed in a study of graft-versus-host responses after intestinal transplantation. As for this clone: Its specificity is not known.

Germline V gene lookup returns CDR1 SGHRS and CDR2 YFSETQ. The CDR3 contains 14 residues. The ends lost 6 bases at V and 4 bases at J; junction bases unmatched: 5. TCRdb's copy holds only in-frame clones and misses some; the assay was immunoSEQ multiplex PCR. The sample lists around 70,000 clones, roughly 90% occurring once. The rearrangement uses TRBV5-1 and TRBJ2-1; TRBD2 agrees at 9 bases. The specimen comprised unstimulated CD8+ T cells sorted from spleen or lymph node cells, sampled before intestinal transplant. This TCR came from a human donor who received an intestinal transplant. This chain's CDR3 is CASNLAGLYNEQFF. The DNA for the CDR3 is TGCGCCAGCAATCTAGCGGGGCTATACAATGAGCAGTTCTTC.